What follows describes a single T cell receptor (beta chain). Its antigen is unknown. Sequenced by immunoSEQ multiplex PCR; TCRdb stores in-frame clones only, minus some. The table shows around 1.9 million clones, with 93% occurring only once. CDR1 is SEHNR and CDR2 is FQNEAQ in the germline V gene (reference sequence). Trimming cost V 5 bases and J 6 bases, with 26 bases left between them. This CDR3 comprises 17 residues. The data are from a study of shared clonotypes between healthy human individuals. Points from the study as a whole: Shared clonotypes across all four donors exceeded non-shared ones in generation probability. Memory subsets had estimated richness that was generally smaller than that of naive subsets.

Naive CD8 cells lacked CD45RO, underwent positive selection for CCR7 and left out terminally differentiated effector memory CD45RA+ cells. Study donors comprised healthy, HIV-negative adults devoid of recent acute infection or vaccination. The sequence derives from a man between 18 and 35 years old in good health. Some clones in this sample may be carry-over from other donors' samples. Specimen: naive CD8+ T cells from PBMCs. The V call is TRBV7-9, the J call TRBJ2-7; perhaps TRBD1 as D (5 bases). The CDR3 bases are TGTGCCAGCAGCGCTGAAAAGAGCTTACCAGGGTCGGGCGAGCAGTACTTC. This encodes CASSAEKSLPGSGEQYF.